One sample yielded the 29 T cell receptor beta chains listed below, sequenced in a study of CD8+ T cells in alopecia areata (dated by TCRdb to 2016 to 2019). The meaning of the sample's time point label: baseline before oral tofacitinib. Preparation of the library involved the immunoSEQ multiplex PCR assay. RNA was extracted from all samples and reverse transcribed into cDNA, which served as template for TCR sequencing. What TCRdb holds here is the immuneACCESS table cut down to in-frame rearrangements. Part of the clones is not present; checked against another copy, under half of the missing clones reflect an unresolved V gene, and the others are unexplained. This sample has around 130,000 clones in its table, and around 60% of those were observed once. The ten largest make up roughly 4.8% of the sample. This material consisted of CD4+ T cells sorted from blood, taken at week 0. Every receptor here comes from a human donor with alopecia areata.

CDR3 region: CASSLVSGGSETQYF. CDR3 DNA: TGTGCCAGCAGCTTAGTGAGTGGAGGGTCAGAGACCCAGTACTTC. The chain recombines TRBV7-2 with TRBJ2-5; the D gene is possibly TRBD2 (6 bases). From germline, CDR1 is SGHTA and CDR2 FQGNSA. The CDR3 consists of 15 residues. V lost 1 base, J lost 4 bases, and 13 bases lay in between.

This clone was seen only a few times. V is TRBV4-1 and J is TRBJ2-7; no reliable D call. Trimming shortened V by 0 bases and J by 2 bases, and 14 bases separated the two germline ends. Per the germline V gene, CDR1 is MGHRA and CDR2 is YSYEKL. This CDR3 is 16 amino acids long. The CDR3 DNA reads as TGCGCCAGCAGCCAAGATTTGCAGGAGATTACCTACGAGCAGTACTTC. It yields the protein CASSQDLQEITYEQYF.

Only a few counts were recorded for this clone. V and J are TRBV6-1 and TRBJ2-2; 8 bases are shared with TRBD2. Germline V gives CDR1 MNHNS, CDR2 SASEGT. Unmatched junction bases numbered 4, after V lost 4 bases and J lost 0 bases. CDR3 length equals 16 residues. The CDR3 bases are TGTGCCAGCAGTGGGCGCGGGGGGACGAACACCGGGGAGCTGTTTTTT. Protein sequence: CASSGRGGTNTGELFF.

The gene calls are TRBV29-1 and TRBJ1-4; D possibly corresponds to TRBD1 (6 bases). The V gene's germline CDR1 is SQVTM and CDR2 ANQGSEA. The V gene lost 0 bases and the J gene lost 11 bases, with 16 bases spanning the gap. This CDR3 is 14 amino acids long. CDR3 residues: CSVEDRTGIRKLFF. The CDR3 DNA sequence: TGCAGCGTTGAAGATCGCACAGGGATTAGGAAACTGTTTTTT.

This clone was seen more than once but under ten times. CDR3 protein: CASSFFLANTGELFF. The CDR3 DNA reads TGTGCCAGCAGCTTCTTTTTAGCGAACACCGGGGAGCTGTTTTTT. The V and J genes are TRBV7-9 and TRBJ2-2, with D unresolved. Germline CDR1 is SEHNR and CDR2 is FQNEAQ (reference sequence). The CDR3 runs to 15 residues. V was pared by 3 bases and J by 0 bases, with 8 bases between.

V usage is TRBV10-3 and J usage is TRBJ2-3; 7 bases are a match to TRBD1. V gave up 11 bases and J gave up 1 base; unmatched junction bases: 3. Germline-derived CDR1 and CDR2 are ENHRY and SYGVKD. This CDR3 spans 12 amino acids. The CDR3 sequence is CAVGQGTDTQYF. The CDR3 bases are TGTGCCGTCGGACAGGGCACAGATACGCAGTATTTT.

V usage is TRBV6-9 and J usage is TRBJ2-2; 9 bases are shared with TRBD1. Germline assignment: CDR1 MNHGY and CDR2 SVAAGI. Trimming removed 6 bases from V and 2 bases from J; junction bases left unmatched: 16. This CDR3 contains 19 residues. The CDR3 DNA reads TGTGCCAGCAGCTGGAGGGTGGACCGGACAGGGGCCAACACCGGGGAGCTGTTTTTT. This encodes CASSWRVDRTGANTGELFF.

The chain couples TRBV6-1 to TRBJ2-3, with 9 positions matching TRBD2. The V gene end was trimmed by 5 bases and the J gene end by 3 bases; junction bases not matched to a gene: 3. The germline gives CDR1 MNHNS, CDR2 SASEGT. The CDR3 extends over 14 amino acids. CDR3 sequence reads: CASSPGLATDTQYF. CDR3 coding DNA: TGTGCCAGCAGTCCGGGACTAGCAACAGATACGCAGTATTTT.

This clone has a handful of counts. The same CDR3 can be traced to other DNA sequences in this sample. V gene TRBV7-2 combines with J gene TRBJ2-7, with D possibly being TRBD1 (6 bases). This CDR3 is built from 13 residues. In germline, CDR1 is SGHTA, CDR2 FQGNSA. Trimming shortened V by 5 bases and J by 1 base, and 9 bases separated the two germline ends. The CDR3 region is CASSTGQSYEQYF. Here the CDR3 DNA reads TGTGCCAGCAGCACCGGACAGTCCTACGAGCAGTACTTC.

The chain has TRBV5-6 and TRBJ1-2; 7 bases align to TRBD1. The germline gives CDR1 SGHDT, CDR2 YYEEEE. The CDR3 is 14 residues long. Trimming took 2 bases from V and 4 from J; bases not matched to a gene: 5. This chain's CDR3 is CASSFQTGRYGYTF. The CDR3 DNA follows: TGTGCCAGCAGCTTCCAGACAGGGCGCTATGGCTACACCTTC.

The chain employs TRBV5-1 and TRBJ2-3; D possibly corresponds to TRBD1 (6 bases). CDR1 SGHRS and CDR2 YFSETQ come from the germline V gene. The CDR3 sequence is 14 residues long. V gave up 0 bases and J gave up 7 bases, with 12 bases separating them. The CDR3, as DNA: TGCGCCAGCAGCTTGGACGGACAGCTGAATACGCAGTATTTT. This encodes CASSLDGQLNTQYF.

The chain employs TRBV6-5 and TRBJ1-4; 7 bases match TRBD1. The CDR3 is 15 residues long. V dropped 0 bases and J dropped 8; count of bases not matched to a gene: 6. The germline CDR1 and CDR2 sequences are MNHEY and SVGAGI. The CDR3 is CASSYSTGAGEKLFF. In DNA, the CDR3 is TGTGCCAGCAGTTACTCCACAGGGGCGGGGGAAAAACTGTTTTTT.

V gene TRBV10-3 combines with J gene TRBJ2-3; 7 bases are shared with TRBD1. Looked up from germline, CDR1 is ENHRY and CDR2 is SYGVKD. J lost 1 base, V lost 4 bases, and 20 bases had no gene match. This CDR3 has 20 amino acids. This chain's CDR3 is CAISGNQGQPSPLGTDTQYF. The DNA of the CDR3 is TGTGCCATCAGTGGAAACCAGGGACAGCCTAGTCCCTTGGGCACAGATACGCAGTATTTT.

DNA for the CDR3: TGTGCCTGGAAAAGTGCGGGCGGCCCCTATGGCTACACCTTC. Its protein is CAWKSAGGPYGYTF. The chain employs TRBV30 and TRBJ1-2; D is unresolved. This CDR3 region has 14 residues. Trimming pared 4 bases from V and 4 bases from J, leaving 16 bases between. Germline lookup yields CDR1 GTSNPN and CDR2 SVGIG (reference sequence). Full variable domain (remainder filled in from reference TRBV30 and TRBJ1-2): SQTIHQWPATLVQPVGSPLSLECTVEGTSNPNLYWYRQAAGRGLQLLFYSVGIGQISSEVPQNLSASRPQDRQFILSSKKLLLSDSGFYLCAWKSAGGPYGYTFGSGTRLTVV.

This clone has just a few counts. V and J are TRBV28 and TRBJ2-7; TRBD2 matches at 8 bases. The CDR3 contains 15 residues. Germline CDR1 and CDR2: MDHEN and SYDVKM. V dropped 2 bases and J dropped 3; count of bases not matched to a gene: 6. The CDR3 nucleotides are TGTGCCAGCAGTTTAGGGGGTAGCGGGAACTACGAGCAGTACTTC. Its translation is CASSLGGSGNYEQYF.

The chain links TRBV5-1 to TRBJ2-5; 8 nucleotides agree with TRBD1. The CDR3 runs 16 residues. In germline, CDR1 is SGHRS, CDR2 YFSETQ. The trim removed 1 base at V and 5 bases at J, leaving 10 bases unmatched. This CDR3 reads CASSLLGQGARETQYF. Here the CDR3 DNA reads TGCGCCAGCAGCTTGCTTGGGCAGGGGGCCCGGGAGACCCAGTACTTC.

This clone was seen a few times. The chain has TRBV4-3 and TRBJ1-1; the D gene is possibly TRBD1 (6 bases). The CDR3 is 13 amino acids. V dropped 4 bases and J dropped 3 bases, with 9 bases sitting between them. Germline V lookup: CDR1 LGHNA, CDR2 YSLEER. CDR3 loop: CASSLDSHTEAFF. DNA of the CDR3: TGCGCCAGCAGCCTGGACAGCCACACTGAAGCTTTCTTT.

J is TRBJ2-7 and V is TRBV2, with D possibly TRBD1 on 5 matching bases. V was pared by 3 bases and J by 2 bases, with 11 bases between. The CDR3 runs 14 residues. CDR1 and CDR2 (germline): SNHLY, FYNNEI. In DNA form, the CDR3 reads TGTGCCAGCAGTGAGTCAGGGAACCCCTACGAGCAGTACTTC. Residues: CASSESGNPYEQYF.

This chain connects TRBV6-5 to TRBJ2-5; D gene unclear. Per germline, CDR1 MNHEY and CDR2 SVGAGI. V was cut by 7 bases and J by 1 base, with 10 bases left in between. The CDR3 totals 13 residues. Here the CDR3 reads CASKSGLQETQYF. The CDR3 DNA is TGTGCCAGCAAGTCAGGTCTCCAAGAGACCCAGTACTTC.

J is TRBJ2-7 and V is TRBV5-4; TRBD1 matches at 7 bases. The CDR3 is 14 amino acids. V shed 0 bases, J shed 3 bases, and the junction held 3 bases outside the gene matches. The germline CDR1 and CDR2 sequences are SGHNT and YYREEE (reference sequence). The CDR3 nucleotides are TGTGCCAGCAGCTTGGGACAGGGATTCTACGAGCAGTACTTC. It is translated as CASSLGQGFYEQYF.

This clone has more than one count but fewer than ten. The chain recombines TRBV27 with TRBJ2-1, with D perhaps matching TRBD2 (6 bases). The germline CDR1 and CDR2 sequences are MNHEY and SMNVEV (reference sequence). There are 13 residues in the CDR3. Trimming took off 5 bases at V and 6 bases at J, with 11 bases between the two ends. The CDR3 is CASSRLGGNEQFF. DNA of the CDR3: TGTGCCAGCAGTCGGCTGGGGGGCAATGAGCAGTTCTTC.

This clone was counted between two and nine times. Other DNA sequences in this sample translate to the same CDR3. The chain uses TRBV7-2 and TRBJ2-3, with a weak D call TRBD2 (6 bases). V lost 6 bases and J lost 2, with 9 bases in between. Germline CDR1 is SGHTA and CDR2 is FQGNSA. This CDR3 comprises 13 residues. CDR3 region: CASSRDFTDTQYF. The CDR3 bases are TGTGCCAGCAGTCGGGACTTCACAGATACGCAGTATTTT.

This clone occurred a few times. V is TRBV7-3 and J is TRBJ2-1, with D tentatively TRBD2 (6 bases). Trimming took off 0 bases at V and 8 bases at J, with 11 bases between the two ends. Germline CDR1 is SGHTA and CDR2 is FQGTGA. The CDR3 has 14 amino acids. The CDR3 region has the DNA TGTGCCAGCAGCTTAACCGCGGGGTCGGATGAGCAGTTCTTC. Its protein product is CASSLTAGSDEQFF.

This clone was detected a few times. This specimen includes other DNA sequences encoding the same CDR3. CDR3 sequence reads: CASSPRNTGELFF. The CDR3, as DNA: TGTGCCAGTAGTCCAAGGAACACCGGGGAGCTGTTTTTT. The rearrangement uses TRBV19 and TRBJ2-2, with D unresolved. Germline assignment: CDR1 LNHDA and CDR2 SQIVND (reference sequence). Trimming pared 5 bases from V and 1 base from J, leaving 5 bases between. This CDR3 has 13 residues.

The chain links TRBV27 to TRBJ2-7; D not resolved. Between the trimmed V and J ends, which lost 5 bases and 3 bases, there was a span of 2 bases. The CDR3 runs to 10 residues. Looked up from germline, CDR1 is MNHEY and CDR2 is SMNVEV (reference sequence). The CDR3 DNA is TGTGCCAGCAGTCTCTACGAGCAGTACTTC. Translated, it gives CASSLYEQYF.

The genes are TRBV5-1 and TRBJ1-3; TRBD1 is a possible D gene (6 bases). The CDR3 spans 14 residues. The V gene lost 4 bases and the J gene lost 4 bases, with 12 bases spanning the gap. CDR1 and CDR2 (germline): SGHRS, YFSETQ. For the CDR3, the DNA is TGCGCCAGCAGCACCGGACAGTCCGGAAACACCATATATTTT. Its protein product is CASSTGQSGNTIYF.

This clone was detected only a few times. The CDR3 region has the DNA TGTGCCAGCAGCATCATAGCGGGGGTCTACGAGCAGTACTTC. This encodes CASSIIAGVYEQYF. The chain uses TRBV7-2 and TRBJ2-7; 9 bases match TRBD2. The V gene end was trimmed by 5 bases and the J gene end by 3 bases; junction bases not matched to a gene: 5. CDR3 length: 14 residues. The germline V gene encodes CDR1 SGHTA and CDR2 FQGNSA.

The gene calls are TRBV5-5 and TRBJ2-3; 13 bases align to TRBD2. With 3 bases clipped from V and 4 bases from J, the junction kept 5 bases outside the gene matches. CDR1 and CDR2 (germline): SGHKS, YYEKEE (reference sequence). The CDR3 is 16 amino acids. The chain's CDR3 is CASSSRTSGSADTQYF. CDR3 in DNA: TGTGCCAGCAGCTCAAGGACTAGCGGGAGTGCAGATACGCAGTATTTT.

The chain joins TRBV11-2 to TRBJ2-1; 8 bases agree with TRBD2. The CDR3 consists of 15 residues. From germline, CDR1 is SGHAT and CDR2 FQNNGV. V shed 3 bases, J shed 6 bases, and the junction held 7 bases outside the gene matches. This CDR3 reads CASSFTGLGINEQFF. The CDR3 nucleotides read TGTGCCAGCAGCTTTACGGGACTAGGTATCAATGAGCAGTTCTTC.